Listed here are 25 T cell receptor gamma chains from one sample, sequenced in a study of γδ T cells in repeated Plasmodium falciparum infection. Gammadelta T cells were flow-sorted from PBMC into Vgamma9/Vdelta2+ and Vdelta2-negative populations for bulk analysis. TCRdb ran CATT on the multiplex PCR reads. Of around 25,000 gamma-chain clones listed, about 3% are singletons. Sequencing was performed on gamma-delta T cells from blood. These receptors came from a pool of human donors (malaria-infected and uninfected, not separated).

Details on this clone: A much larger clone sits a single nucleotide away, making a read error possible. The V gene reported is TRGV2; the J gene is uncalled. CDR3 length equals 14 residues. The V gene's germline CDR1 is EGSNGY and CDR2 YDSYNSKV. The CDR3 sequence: CATWLSGVYYKNLF. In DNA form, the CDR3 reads TGTGCCACCTGGTTGTCAGGTGTCTATTATAAGAACCTCTTT.

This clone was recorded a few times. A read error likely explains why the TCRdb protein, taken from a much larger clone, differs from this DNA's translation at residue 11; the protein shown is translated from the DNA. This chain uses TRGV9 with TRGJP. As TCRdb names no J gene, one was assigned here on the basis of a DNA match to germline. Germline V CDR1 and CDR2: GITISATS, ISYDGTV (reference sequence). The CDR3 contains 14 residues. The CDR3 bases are TGTGCCTGCCGAGGCGAGCTGGGCAAAAAAGTCAAGGTATTT. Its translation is CACRGELGKKVKVF.

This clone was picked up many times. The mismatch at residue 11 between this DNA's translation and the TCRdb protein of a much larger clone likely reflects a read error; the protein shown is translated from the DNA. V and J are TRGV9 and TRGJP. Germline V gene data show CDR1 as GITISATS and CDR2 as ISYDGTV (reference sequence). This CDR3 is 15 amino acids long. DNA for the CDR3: TGTGCCTTGTGGGAGGTGCAGTTGGGCAAAAGAATCAAGGTATTT. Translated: CALWEVQLGKRIKVF.

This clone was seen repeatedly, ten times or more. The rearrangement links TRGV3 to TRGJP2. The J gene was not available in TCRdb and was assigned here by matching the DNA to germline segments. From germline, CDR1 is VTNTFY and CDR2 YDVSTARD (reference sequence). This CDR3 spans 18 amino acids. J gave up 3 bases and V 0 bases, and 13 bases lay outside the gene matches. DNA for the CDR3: TGTGCCACCTGGGACAGGCTACCGCGGATGTGTAGTGATTGGATCAAGACGTTT. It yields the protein CATWDRLPRMCSDWIKTF.

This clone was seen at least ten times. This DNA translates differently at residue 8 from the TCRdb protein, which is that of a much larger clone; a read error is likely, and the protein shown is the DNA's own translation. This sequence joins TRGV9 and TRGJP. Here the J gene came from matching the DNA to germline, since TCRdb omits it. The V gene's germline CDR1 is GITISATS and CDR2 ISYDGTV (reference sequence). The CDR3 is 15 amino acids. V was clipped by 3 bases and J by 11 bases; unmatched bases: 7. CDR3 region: CALWEPPMGKKIKVF. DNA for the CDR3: TGTGCCTTGTGGGAGCCCCCGATGGGCAAAAAAATCAAGGTATTT.

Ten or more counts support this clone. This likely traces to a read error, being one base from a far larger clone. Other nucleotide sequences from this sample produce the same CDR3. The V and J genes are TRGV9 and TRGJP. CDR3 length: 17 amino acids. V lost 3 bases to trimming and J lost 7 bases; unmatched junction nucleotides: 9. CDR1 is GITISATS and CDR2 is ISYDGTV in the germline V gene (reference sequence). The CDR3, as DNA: TGTGCCTTGTGGGAGTCCCCCCAGGAGTTGGGCAAAAAAATCAAGGTATTT. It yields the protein CALWESPQELGKKIKVF.

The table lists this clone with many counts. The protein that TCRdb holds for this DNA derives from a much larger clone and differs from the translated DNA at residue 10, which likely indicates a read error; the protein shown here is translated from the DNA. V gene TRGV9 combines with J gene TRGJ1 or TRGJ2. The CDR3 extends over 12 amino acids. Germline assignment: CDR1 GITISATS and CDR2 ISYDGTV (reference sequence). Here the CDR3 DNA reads TGTGCCTTGTGGGAGGTGTGTTATAAGAGACTCTTT. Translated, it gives CALWEVCYKRLF.

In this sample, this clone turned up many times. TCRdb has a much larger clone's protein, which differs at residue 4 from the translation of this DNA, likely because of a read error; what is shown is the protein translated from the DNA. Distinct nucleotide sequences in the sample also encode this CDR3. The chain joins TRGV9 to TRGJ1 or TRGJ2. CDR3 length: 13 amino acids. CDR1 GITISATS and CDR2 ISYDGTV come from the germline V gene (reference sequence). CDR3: CALREPIGNKKLF. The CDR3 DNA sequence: TGTGCCTTGAGGGAGCCTATCGGGAATAAGAAACTCTTT.

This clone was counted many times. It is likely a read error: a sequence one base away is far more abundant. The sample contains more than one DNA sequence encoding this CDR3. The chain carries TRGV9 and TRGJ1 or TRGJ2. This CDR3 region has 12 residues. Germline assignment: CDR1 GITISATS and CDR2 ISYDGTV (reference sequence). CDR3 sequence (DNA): TGTGCCTTGTGGGTGAATTACTATAAGAAACTCTTT. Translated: CALWVNYYKKLF.

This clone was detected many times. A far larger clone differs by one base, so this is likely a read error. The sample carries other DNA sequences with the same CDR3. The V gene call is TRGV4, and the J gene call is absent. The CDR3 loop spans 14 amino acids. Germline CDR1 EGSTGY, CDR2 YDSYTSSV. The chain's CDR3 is CATWDAPDYYKKLF. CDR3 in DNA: TGTGCCACCTGGGATGCCCCGGATTATTATAAGAAGCTCTTT.

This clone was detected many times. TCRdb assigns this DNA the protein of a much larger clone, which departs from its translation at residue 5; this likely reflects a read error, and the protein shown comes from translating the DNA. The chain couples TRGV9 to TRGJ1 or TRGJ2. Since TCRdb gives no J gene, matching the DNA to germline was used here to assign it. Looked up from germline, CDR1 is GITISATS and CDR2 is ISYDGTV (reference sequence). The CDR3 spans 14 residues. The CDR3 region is CALWGVLVDYKKLF. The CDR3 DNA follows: TGTGCCTTGTGGGGGGTGCTAGTGGATTATAAGAAACTCTTT.

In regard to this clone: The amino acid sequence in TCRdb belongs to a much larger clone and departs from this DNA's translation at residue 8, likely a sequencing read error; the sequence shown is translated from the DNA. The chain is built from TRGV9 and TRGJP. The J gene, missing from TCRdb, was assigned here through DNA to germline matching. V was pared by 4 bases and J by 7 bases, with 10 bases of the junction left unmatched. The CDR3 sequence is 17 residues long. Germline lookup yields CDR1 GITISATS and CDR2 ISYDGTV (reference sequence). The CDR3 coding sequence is TGTGCCTTGTGGGAATTCTTGAATGAGTTGGGCAAAAAAATCAAGGTATTT. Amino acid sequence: CALWEFLNELGKKIKVF.

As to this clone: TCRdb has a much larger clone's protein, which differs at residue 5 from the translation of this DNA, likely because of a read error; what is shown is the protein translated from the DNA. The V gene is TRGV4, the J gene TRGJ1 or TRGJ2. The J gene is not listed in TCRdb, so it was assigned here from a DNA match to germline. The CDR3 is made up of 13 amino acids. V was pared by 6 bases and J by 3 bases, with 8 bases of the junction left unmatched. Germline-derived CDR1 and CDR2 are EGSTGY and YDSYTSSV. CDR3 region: CATWNDLYYKKLF. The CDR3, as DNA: TGTGCCACCTGGAATGATCTTTATTATAAGAAACTCTTT.

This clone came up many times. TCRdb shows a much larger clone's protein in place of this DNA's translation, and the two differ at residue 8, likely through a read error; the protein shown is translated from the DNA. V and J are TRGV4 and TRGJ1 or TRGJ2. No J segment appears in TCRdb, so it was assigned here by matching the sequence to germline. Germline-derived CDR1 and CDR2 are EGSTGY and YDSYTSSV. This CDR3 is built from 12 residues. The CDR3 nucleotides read TGTGCCACCTGGCACCTTTATCATAAGAAACTCTTT. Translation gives CATWHLYHKKLF.

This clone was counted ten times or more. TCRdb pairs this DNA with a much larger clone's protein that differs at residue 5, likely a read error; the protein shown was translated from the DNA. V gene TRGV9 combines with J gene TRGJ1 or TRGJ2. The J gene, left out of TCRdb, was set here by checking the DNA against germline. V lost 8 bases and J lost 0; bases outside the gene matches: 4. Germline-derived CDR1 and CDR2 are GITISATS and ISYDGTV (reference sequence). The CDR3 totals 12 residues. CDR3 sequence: CALYSNYYKKLF. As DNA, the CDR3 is TGTGCCTTGTACTCGAATTATTATAAGAAACTCTTT.

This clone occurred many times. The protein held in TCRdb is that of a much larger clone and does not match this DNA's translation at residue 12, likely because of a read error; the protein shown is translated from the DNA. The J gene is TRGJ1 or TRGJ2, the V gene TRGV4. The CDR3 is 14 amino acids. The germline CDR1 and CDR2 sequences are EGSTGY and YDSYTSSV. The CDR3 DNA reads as TGTGCCACCTGGGATGGGGCGAATTATTATAAGAGACTCTTT. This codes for CATWDGANYYKRLF.

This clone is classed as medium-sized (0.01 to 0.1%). The CDR3 coding sequence is TGTGCCTTGTGGGAGTTACCGAATTATAAGAAACTCTTT. It yields the protein CALWELPNYKKLF. The V gene is TRGV9, the J gene TRGJ1 or TRGJ2. V trimming: 3 bases; J trimming: 5 bases; junction bases outside the gene matches: 7. The CDR3 extends over 13 amino acids. Germline CDR1 GITISATS, CDR2 ISYDGTV (reference sequence).

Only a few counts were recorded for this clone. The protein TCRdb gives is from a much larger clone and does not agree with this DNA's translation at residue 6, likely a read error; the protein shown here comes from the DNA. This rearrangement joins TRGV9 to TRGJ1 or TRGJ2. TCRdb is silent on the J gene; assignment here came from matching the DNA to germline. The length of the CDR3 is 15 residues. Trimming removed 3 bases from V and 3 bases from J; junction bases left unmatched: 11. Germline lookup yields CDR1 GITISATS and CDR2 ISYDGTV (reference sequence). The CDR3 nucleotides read TGTGCCTTGTGGGAGATGCCAAAGGCTTATTATAAGAAACTCTTT. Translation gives CALWEMPKAYYKKLF.

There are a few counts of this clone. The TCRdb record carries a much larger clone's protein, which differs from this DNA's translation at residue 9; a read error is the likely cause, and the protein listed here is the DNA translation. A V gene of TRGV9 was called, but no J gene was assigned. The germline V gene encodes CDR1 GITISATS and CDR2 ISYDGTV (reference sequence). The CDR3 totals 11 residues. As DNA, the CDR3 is TGTGCCTTGTGGGAGGTGCGAAAGAGACTCTTT. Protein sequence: CALWEVRKRLF.

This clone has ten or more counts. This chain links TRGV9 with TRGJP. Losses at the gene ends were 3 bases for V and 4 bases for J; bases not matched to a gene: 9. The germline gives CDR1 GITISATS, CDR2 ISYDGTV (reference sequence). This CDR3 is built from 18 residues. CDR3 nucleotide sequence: TGTGCCTTGTGGGAGAGTGAACCACAAGAGTTGGGCAAAAAAATCAAGGTATTT. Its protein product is CALWESEPQELGKKIKVF.

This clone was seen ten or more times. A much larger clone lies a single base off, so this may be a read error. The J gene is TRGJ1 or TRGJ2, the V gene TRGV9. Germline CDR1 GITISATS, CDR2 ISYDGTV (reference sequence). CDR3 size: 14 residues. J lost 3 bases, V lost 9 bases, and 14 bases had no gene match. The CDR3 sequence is CALTRPPGYYKKLF. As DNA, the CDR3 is TGTGCCTTGACTCGGCCCCCCGGTTATTATAAGAAACTCTTT.

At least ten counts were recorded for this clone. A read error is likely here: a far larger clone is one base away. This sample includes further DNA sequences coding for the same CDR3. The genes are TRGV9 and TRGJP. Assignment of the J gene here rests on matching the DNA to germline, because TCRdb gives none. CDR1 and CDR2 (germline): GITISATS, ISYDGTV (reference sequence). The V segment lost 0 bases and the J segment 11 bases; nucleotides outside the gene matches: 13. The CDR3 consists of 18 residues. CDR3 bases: TGTGCCTTGTGGGAGGTGACCCAATCGGAGCTGGGCAAAAAAATCAAGGTATTT. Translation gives CALWEVTQSELGKKIKVF.

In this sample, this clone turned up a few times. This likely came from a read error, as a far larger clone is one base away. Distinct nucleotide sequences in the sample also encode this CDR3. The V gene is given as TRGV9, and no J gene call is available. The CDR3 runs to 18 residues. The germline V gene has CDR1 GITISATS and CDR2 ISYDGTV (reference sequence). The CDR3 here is CALWEGEQRELGKKIKVF. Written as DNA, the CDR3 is TGTGCCTTGTGGGAGGGTGAGCAGCGAGAGTTGGGCAAAAAAATCAAGGTGTTT.

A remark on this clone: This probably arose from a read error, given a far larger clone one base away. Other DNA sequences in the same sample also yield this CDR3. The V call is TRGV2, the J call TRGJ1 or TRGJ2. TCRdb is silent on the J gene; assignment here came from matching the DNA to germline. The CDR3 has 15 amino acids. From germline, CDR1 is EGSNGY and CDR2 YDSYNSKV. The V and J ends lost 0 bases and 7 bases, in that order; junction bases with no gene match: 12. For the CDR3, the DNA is TGTGCCACCTGGGACGGGCCAGAGAAGTACTATAAGAAACTCTTT. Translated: CATWDGPEKYYKKLF.

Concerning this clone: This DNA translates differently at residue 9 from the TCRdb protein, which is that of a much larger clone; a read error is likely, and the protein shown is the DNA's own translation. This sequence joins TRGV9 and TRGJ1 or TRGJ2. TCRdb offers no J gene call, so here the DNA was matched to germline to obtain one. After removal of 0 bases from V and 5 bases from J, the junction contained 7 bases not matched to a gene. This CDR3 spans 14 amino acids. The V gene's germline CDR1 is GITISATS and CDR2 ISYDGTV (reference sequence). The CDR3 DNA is TGTGCCTTGTGGGAGGTGCGTTTTCATTATAAGAAACTCTTT. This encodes CALWEVRFHYKKLF.